These 31 T cell receptor beta chains share one sample of origin, sequenced in a study of blood T cell repertoires in COVID-19. The table came from immunoSEQ multiplex PCR; TCRdb's copy has only in-frame clones and leaves some out. The table shows 200,000 to 250,000 clones, with 86% occurring only once. Sequenced material: peripheral blood. The receptors come from a woman aged 55-70 years who had recovered from COVID-19.

This chain joins TRBV5-1 and TRBJ2-3, with TRBD2 identical over 10 bases. The CDR3 is 17 amino acids. Germline V CDR1 and CDR2: SGHRS, YFSETQ. Losses at the gene ends were 3 bases for V and 1 base for J; bases not matched to a gene: 8. Here the CDR3 reads CASSSFSSGGRTDTQYF. The CDR3 DNA is TGCGCCAGCAGCTCATTCTCTAGCGGGGGCCGCACAGATACGCAGTATTTT.

This chain connects TRBV4-3 to TRBJ2-5, with 7 bases lining up with TRBD1. The germline gives CDR1 LGHNA, CDR2 YSLEER. The CDR3 has 14 residues. The V and J ends lost 4 bases and 7 bases, in that order; junction bases with no gene match: 9. The CDR3 DNA sequence: TGCGCCAGCAGCCCCATTGAGGGGGCCCCGACCCAGTACTTC. This translates into CASSPIEGAPTQYF.

The chain employs TRBV6-5 and TRBJ1-6; 7 nucleotides align to TRBD1. Trimming at V came to 8 bases and at J to 9 bases, leaving 13 bases not matched to a gene. Germline CDR1 MNHEY, CDR2 SVGAGI. CDR3 length: 15 amino acids. The CDR3 spells CASAPDRGGSSPLHF. The CDR3 coding sequence is TGTGCCAGCGCCCCAGATAGAGGGGGCAGTTCACCCCTCCACTTT.

The chain joins TRBV7-2 to TRBJ2-7; tentatively, D is TRBD2 (6 bases). Germline V gives CDR1 SGHTA, CDR2 FQGNSA. CDR3 length: 16 amino acids. Trimming removed 5 bases at V and 1 base at J, with 18 bases between. CDR3: CASSARGGVRSYEQYF. CDR3 nucleotide sequence: TGTGCCAGCAGCGCCCGGGGCGGGGTAAGGTCCTACGAGCAGTACTTC. Complete variable domain (other parts from reference TRBV7-2 and TRBJ2-7): GAGVSQSPSNKVTEKGKDVELRCDPISGHTALYWYRQSLGQGLEFLIYFQGNSAPDKSGLPSDRFSAERTGGSVSTLTIQRTQQEDSAVYLCASSARGGVRSYEQYFGPGTRLTVT.

The V and J genes are TRBV18 and TRBJ1-2; 11 bases fit TRBD1. V lost 1 base to trimming and J lost 5 bases; unmatched junction nucleotides: 3. Germline lookup yields CDR1 KGHSH and CDR2 LQKENI. There are 15 residues in the CDR3. The DNA for the CDR3 is TGTGCCAGCTCACCACGGGGACAGGGGGAATATGGCTACACCTTC. Protein: CASSPRGQGEYGYTF.

The genes are TRBV28 and TRBJ1-5; 7 bases are shared with TRBD1. The CDR3 has 14 amino acids. From germline, CDR1 is MDHEN and CDR2 SYDVKM. The V gene end was trimmed by 8 bases and the J gene end by 5 bases; junction bases not matched to a gene: 9. CDR3: CASENRGRYQPQHF. In DNA, the CDR3 is TGTGCCAGCGAGAACAGGGGAAGGTATCAGCCCCAGCATTTT.

This sequence joins TRBV6-5 and TRBJ2-5; D remains ambiguous. The CDR3 has 14 amino acids. V was cut by 2 bases and J by 2 bases, with 9 bases left in between. Germline CDR1 and CDR2: MNHEY and SVGAGI. CDR3 sequence (DNA): TGTGCCAGCAGTTACGCAGGCCTGCAAGAGACCCAGTACTTC. It yields the protein CASSYAGLQETQYF.

The J gene is TRBJ2-1, the V gene TRBV7-3, with D unresolved. The V end lost 0 bases, the J end lost 4 bases, and 10 bases lay between the germline ends. Germline lookup yields CDR1 SGHTA and CDR2 FQGTGA. The CDR3 totals 15 residues. The CDR3 spells CASSLTPLAYNEQFF. CDR3 bases: TGTGCCAGCAGCTTAACGCCGCTGGCTTACAATGAGCAGTTCTTC.

The chain combines TRBV18 with TRBJ2-7; 8 bases match TRBD1. This CDR3 comprises 15 residues. The ends lost 3 bases at V and 3 bases at J; junction bases unmatched: 7. CDR1 KGHSH and CDR2 LQKENI come from the germline V gene. The CDR3 sequence: CASSPTGANGYEQYF. The CDR3 DNA reads as TGTGCCAGCTCACCGACAGGGGCGAACGGCTACGAGCAGTACTTC.

The chain combines TRBV5-1 with TRBJ1-5; tentative D call: TRBD1 (6 bases). CDR1 and CDR2 (germline): SGHRS, YFSETQ. Trimming stripped 5 bases from V and 5 bases from J, with 11 bases between. CDR3 length equals 13 residues. The DNA of the CDR3 is TGCGCCAGCAGTTCGGACAGAGATCAGCCCCAGCATTTT. Protein sequence: CASSSDRDQPQHF.

This chain uses TRBV6-5 with TRBJ2-3; no clear D. The V gene lost 8 bases and the J gene lost 4 bases, with 16 bases spanning the gap. The CDR3 sequence is 14 residues long. The germline V gene encodes CDR1 MNHEY and CDR2 SVGAGI. The CDR3 loop reads CASDSRPNPDTQYF. As DNA, the CDR3 is TGTGCCAGCGACTCCCGACCCAATCCAGATACGCAGTATTTT.

The V call is TRBV12-3 or TRBV12-4, the J call TRBJ1-2; D not resolved. Trimming took 3 bases from V and 7 from J, leaving 9 bases between them. This CDR3 is built from 12 residues. CDR3 coding DNA: TGTGCCAGCAGTTTTCGGGAACCTGGCTACACCTTC. Translating gives CASSFREPGYTF.

This chain links TRBV2 with TRBJ2-1; TRBD2 agrees at 11 bases. This CDR3 contains 16 residues. After removal of 4 bases from V and 5 bases from J, the junction contained 7 bases not matched to a gene. Germline lookup yields CDR1 SNHLY and CDR2 FYNNEI. The CDR3 nucleotides are TGTGCCAGCAGTGGTTTTGGGACTAGCGGAAACAATGAGCAGTTCTTC. Protein sequence: CASSGFGTSGNNEQFF.

This clone occurred once. One junction end does not reproduce the germline sequence, and a read error may be involved. The chain carries TRBV3-1 (or the pseudogene TRBV3-2) and TRBJ2-1; 11 bases map to TRBD2. The CDR3 has 13 residues. Germline V CDR1 and CDR2: LGHDT, YNNKEL (reference sequence). CDR3 in amino acids: CASSQGLAGGGIF. The CDR3 region has the DNA TGTGCCAGCAGCCAAGGCCTAGCGGGGGGTGGAATCTTC.

The V call is TRBV6-2 or TRBV6-3, the J call TRBJ2-7; D is unresolved. CDR1 is MNHEY and CDR2 is SVGEGT in the germline V gene. Between the trimmed V and J ends, which lost 6 bases and 4 bases, there was a span of 10 bases. This CDR3 region has 12 residues. The CDR3 nucleotides read TGTGCCAGCAGCGGTAGCTTTTACGAGCAGTACTTC. It yields the protein CASSGSFYEQYF.

The chain combines TRBV7-9 with TRBJ1-4; 8 bases fit TRBD1. V was pared by 5 bases and J by 7 bases, with 6 bases of the junction left unmatched. The CDR3 runs 14 residues. Germline-derived CDR1 and CDR2 are SEHNR and FQNEAQ (reference sequence). The CDR3 protein is CASSLRQGSEKLFF. CDR3 sequence (DNA): TGTGCCAGCAGCCTGCGACAGGGGAGTGAAAAACTGTTTTTT.

The rearrangement joins TRBV7-9 to TRBJ1-2, with D possibly matching TRBD1 (5 bases). Germline assignment: CDR1 SEHNR and CDR2 FQNEAQ (reference sequence). The CDR3 covers 15 residues. V was shortened by 5 bases and J by 0 bases, with 13 bases between the two germline ends. The CDR3 coding sequence is TGTGCCAGCAGCCGGGGAGGGGAAACTAACTATGGCTACACCTTC. Protein product: CASSRGGETNYGYTF.

J is TRBJ2-5 and V is TRBV5-4; 7 bases match TRBD1. V was clipped by 5 bases and J by 7 bases; unmatched bases: 5. The CDR3 runs 12 residues. Germline CDR1 is SGHNT and CDR2 is YYREEE (reference sequence). The CDR3 spells CASSSPGGTQYF. The CDR3 coding sequence is TGTGCCAGCAGTTCCCCAGGGGGGACCCAGTACTTC.

The chain uses TRBV5-1 and TRBJ2-1; no firm D call. CDR1 is SGHRS, CDR2 YFSETQ, per germline. There are 12 residues in the CDR3. The V gene lost 0 bases and the J gene lost 9 bases, with 7 bases spanning the gap. DNA for the CDR3: TGCGCCAGCAGCTTGGAGAGCCGTGAGCAGTTCTTC. Its protein is CASSLESREQFF.

CDR3: CASSQYSGANVLTF. The CDR3 nucleotides are TGCGCCAGCAGCCAGTATTCTGGGGCCAACGTCCTGACTTTC. The genes are TRBV4-1 and TRBJ2-6; no clear D. Germline CDR1 is MGHRA and CDR2 is YSYEKL. The length of the CDR3 is 14 residues. V was shortened by 3 bases and J by 1 base, with 4 bases between the two germline ends.

The CDR3 DNA follows: TGCGCCAGCAGAATCGGGACATTCTCCTACGAGCAGTACTTC. Translation gives CASRIGTFSYEQYF. The rearrangement links TRBV5-1 to TRBJ2-7, with TRBD1 as a possible D gene (6 bases). The V gene lost 5 bases and the J gene lost 0 bases, with 12 bases spanning the gap. The germline gives CDR1 SGHRS, CDR2 YFSETQ. The CDR3 totals 14 residues.

A few counts support this clone. The gene calls are TRBV2 and TRBJ2-7; 9 nucleotides match TRBD1. CDR3 length: 15 amino acids. Germline trimming cut 5 bases from V and 1 base from J; bases unmatched to any gene: 6. Germline CDR1 and CDR2: SNHLY and FYNNEI. Here the CDR3 DNA reads TGTGCCAGCAGTTTAGACAGGGGGGCATCCTACGAGCAGTACTTC. Its translation is CASSLDRGASYEQYF. The variable domain in full, completed from reference TRBV2 and TRBJ2-7, reads EPEVTQTPSHQVTQMGQEVILRCVPISNHLYFYWYRQILGQKVEFLVSFYNNEISEKSEIFDDQFSVERPDGSNFTLKIRSTKLEDSAMYFCASSLDRGASYEQYFGPGTRLTVT.

Here the CDR3 reads CASSSPGGTPLHF. The CDR3 DNA is TGTGCCAGCAGTTCCCCGGGAGGGACACCCCTCCACTTT. This chain joins TRBV12-3 or TRBV12-4 and TRBJ1-6; no definite D call. This CDR3 has 13 residues. Trimming pared 4 bases from V and 11 bases from J, leaving 12 bases between.

The V gene is TRBV2, the J gene TRBJ2-4; tentatively, D is TRBD1 (5 bases). In germline, CDR1 is SNHLY, CDR2 FYNNEI. V shed 6 bases and J shed 6 bases, with 12 bases lying between them. This CDR3 is built from 13 residues. CDR3 in DNA: TGTGCCAGCAGCCAGGGTTTCCCAAACATTCAGTACTTC. Translated: CASSQGFPNIQYF.

The chain couples TRBV11-2 to TRBJ2-6; D is possibly TRBD1 (6 bases). The CDR3 has 15 amino acids. V was cut by 3 bases and J by 2 bases, with 8 bases left in between. Germline CDR1 SGHAT, CDR2 FQNNGV. Here the CDR3 reads CASSLSGAGANVLTF. CDR3 DNA: TGTGCCAGCAGCTTGTCAGGGGCTGGGGCCAACGTCCTGACTTTC.

The chain has TRBV6-2 or TRBV6-3 and TRBJ1-1; possible D gene TRBD1, 5 bases. This CDR3 is 13 amino acids long. The germline V and J ends were trimmed by 4 bases and 1 base, with 7 bases remaining between them. The germline CDR1 and CDR2 sequences are MNHEY and SVGEGT. CDR3 in amino acids: CASSSTGNTEAFF. CDR3 in DNA: TGTGCCAGCAGTTCTACAGGGAACACTGAAGCTTTCTTT.

This chain links TRBV6-5 with TRBJ2-7; 7 bases line up with TRBD1. The V gene's germline CDR1 is MNHEY and CDR2 SVGAGI. V lost 6 bases to trimming and J lost 5 bases; unmatched junction nucleotides: 4. The CDR3 length is 12 residues. CDR3 protein: CASRTGFHEQYF. CDR3 in DNA: TGTGCCAGCAGGACAGGGTTCCACGAGCAGTACTTC.

The V and J genes are TRBV9 and TRBJ2-7, with TRBD1 identical over 9 bases. CDR1 and CDR2 (germline): SGDLS, YYNGEE. The CDR3 totals 18 residues. V trimming: 3 bases; J trimming: 0 bases; junction bases outside the gene matches: 13. In DNA, the CDR3 is TGTGCCAGCAGCGCCAGACCGGGACAGGGAGTCCTCTCCTACGAGCAGTACTTC. It yields the protein CASSARPGQGVLSYEQYF.

This rearrangement joins TRBV25-1 to TRBJ2-7, with 7 bases fitting TRBD2. Germline lookup yields CDR1 MGHDK and CDR2 SYGVNS. The V and J ends lost 1 base and 3 bases, in that order; junction bases with no gene match: 6. The CDR3 spans 15 residues. CDR3 nucleotides: TGTGCCAGCAGTGAATTCGGCGGGGAGGGCTACGAGCAGTACTTC. Protein: CASSEFGGEGYEQYF.

This chain uses TRBV21-1 with TRBJ1-6; TRBD1, the table's D call, was not compared with the DNA. TRBV21-1 represents a pseudogene. This CDR3 spans 16 amino acids. This CDR3 reads CASSPCQASYNSPLHF. DNA of the CDR3: TGTGCCAGCAGCCCTTGCCAGGCCTCCTATAATTCACCCCTCCACTTT.

CDR3 protein: CSVAPGRRPNTGELFF. The CDR3 nucleotides read TGCAGCGTCGCCCCTGGTAGGAGACCGAACACCGGGGAGCTGTTTTTT. This chain links TRBV29-1 with TRBJ2-2; D call uncertain. The length of the CDR3 is 16 residues. The germline gives CDR1 SQVTM, CDR2 ANQGSEA. With 6 bases removed from V and 0 bases from J, the gap between germline ends came to 17 bases.